This TCR beta chain was identified in a study of blood T cell repertoires in COVID-19. The wider study: There were acute and convalescent COVID-19 samples, and they came from the United States, Italy and Spain. T cells, B-cell-depleted T cells, or PBMCs provided the cDNA or gDNA that served as material.

This clone was recorded at least ten times. Deletions cut 4 bases from V and 1 base from J, with 11 bases between. This CDR3 spans 15 amino acids. CDR1 is SGHTA, CDR2 FQGNSA, per germline. As handled by the study authors: It was from reference gene primer amplification that nucleated cell counts were estimated. Data came from immunoSEQ multiplex PCR; TCRdb stores just in-frame clones and leaves some out. That table gives V, J and clone size, and the DNA gave D and trimming. The sample lists 240,000 or so clones, 87% occurring once. Sequencing was performed on peripheral blood. The clonotype was recovered from a man aged 55 to 70 who had recovered from COVID-19. This chain links TRBV7-2 with TRBJ1-5; no clear D gene. The CDR3 reads CASSSRTGSNQPQHF. Written as DNA, the CDR3 is TGTGCCAGCAGCTCTAGGACTGGGAGCAATCAGCCCCAGCATTTT. The complete variable domain, with remaining parts taken from reference TRBV7-2 and TRBJ1-5, reads GAGVSQSPSNKVTEKGKDVELRCDPISGHTALYWYRQSLGQGLEFLIYFQGNSAPDKSGLPSDRFSAERTGGSVSTLTIQRTQQEDSAVYLCASSSRTGSNQPQHFGDGTRLSIL.